The 25 T cell receptor beta chains below all came from one sample that was sequenced in a study of post-analysis software for immune sequencing data. Sequencing libraries made from TCR beta cDNA carried unique molecular identifiers. TCRdb ran MiXCR on the PCR reads and lists one entry per CDR3 protein. The sample contains over 700,000 distinct CDR3 sequences, 30% of which appear only once. Antigen specificity for these receptors is unknown. The study's findings and limits: In patients, a few TRBV segments were more frequent than in controls, with TRBV5-6, TRBV5-1 and TRBV20-1 among them.

Specimen: blood. The origin of the receptors is a girl under 18 with multiple sclerosis.

This clonotype was picked up a small number of times. The V and J genes are TRBV10-3 and TRBJ2-7; 8 positions agree with TRBD1. V was clipped by 5 bases and J by 7 bases; unmatched bases: 13. The V gene's germline CDR1 is ENHRY and CDR2 SYGVKD. The CDR3 runs 15 residues. CDR3 amino acids: CAISSGQETPREQYF. In DNA, the CDR3 is TGTGCCATCAGTTCGGGACAGGAGACGCCCCGGGAGCAGTACTTC.

This clonotype was seen many times. This chain links TRBV7-2 with TRBJ1-4; no firm D call. The V gene's germline CDR1 is SGHTA and CDR2 FQGNSA. Trimming took off 1 base at V and 5 bases at J, with 5 bases between the two ends. CDR3 size: 13 residues. The CDR3 coding sequence is TGTGCCAGCAGCTTAGGGGCCAATGAAAAACTGTTTTTT. It encodes CASSLGANEKLFF.

The chain joins TRBV10-3 to TRBJ2-5; the D is unclear. Germline CDR1 reads ENHRY; CDR2 reads SYGVKD. The CDR3 sequence is 13 residues long. Trimming removed 6 bases from V and 0 bases from J, with 8 bases in between. Written as DNA, the CDR3 is TGTGCCATCAGGTCAGAGTACCAAGAGACCCAGTACTTC. Protein sequence: CAIRSEYQETQYF.

The chain combines TRBV10-3 with TRBJ1-6; D is uncertain. V shed 11 bases and J shed 7 bases, with 15 bases lying between them. This CDR3 comprises 13 residues. Germline V gene lookup returns CDR1 ENHRY and CDR2 SYGVKD. Here the CDR3 reads CAARMSGNSPLHF. The CDR3 DNA is TGTGCCGCAAGGATGAGTGGCAATTCACCCCTCCACTTT.

The chain joins TRBV6-6 to TRBJ2-3; TRBD2 might be the D (6 bases). V was cut by 3 bases and J by 0 bases, with 10 bases left in between. CDR1 is MNHNY, CDR2 SVGAGI, per germline (reference sequence). The CDR3 extends over 15 amino acids. The CDR3 DNA reads as TGTGCCAGCAGTTATCGGGGACTTAGCACAGATACGCAGTATTTT. Translated, it gives CASSYRGLSTDTQYF.

V is TRBV7-9 and J is TRBJ1-1; TRBD1 is a possible D gene (5 bases). The germline gives CDR1 SEHNR, CDR2 FQNEAQ (reference sequence). The CDR3 is 12 residues long. V was trimmed by 3 bases and J by 11 bases, leaving 13 bases between them. The CDR3 spells CASSFLGDGAFF. The CDR3 DNA follows: TGTGCCAGCAGCTTCCTAGGGGACGGGGCTTTCTTT.

The J gene is TRBJ1-4, the V gene TRBV20-1; 7 nucleotides line up with TRBD1. The V and J ends lost 5 bases and 8 bases, in that order; junction bases with no gene match: 14. Germline CDR1 and CDR2: DFQATT and SNEGSKA (reference sequence). CDR3 length: 15 amino acids. CDR3 in amino acids: CSAGLSKGAGEKLFF. The DNA for the CDR3 is TGCAGTGCTGGACTAAGCAAGGGGGCAGGGGAAAAACTGTTTTTT.

The V call is TRBV5-4, the J call TRBJ2-1; D unresolved. The tail of the sequence fits TRBJ2-7 better, so the J call may be wrong. The CDR3 runs 14 residues. Germline-derived CDR1 and CDR2 are SGHNT and YYREEE (reference sequence). The CDR3 bases are TGTGCCAGCAGCCCCCACGGAAATTACAATGAGCAGTACTTC. This translates into CASSPHGNYNEQYF.

The chain couples TRBV14 to TRBJ2-3; weak D call: TRBD2 (6 bases). This CDR3 contains 16 residues. Germline V gene lookup returns CDR1 SGHDN and CDR2 FVKESK. Trimming stripped 4 bases from V and 0 bases from J, with 14 bases between. The CDR3: CASSRRGRQSTDTQYF. CDR3 sequence (DNA): TGTGCCAGCAGCCGGAGGGGTCGACAAAGCACAGATACGCAGTATTTT. Looking up the rest from reference TRBV14 and TRBJ2-3 gives the full variable domain: EAGVTQFPSHSVIEKGQTVTLRCDPISGHDNLYWYRRVMGKEIKFLLHFVKESKQDESGMPNNRFLAERTGGTYSTLKVQPAELEDSGVYFCASSRRGRQSTDTQYFGPGTRLTVL.

This clonotype appeared a few times. This chain uses TRBV20-1 with TRBJ2-3; D remains ambiguous. The V gene lost 4 bases and the J gene lost 5 bases, with 10 bases spanning the gap. In germline, CDR1 is DFQATT, CDR2 SNEGSKA (reference sequence). This CDR3 is 12 amino acids long. DNA for the CDR3: TGCAGTGCTACCACCCCGGGAGATACGCAGTATTTT. Its protein product is CSATTPGDTQYF.

This clonotype was seen a handful of times. V is TRBV29-1 and J is TRBJ1-2; 8 bases are shared with TRBD1. Unmatched junction bases numbered 9, after V lost 8 bases and J lost 7 bases. Germline-derived CDR1 and CDR2 are SQVTM and ANQGSEA. The CDR3 totals 12 residues. In nucleotides, the CDR3 is TGCAGCACCTGGACAGACAGGGGTGGCTACACCTTC. This translates into CSTWTDRGGYTF. The variable domain in full, with the rest retrieved from reference TRBV29-1 and TRBJ1-2, is SAVISQKPSRDICQRGTSLTIQCQVDSQVTMMFWYRQQPGQSLTLIATANQGSEATYESGFVIDKFPISRPNLTFSTLTVSNMSPEDSSIYLCSTWTDRGGYTFGSGTRLTVV.

This clonotype appeared many times. V and J are TRBV10-3 and TRBJ2-1, with 13 bases lining up with TRBD2. V shed 7 bases, J shed 9 bases, and the junction held 12 bases outside the gene matches. CDR1 is ENHRY, CDR2 SYGVKD, per germline. This CDR3 region has 16 residues. The CDR3 loop is CAITVAGTSGNGEQFF. The CDR3 DNA reads as TGTGCCATCACCGTAGCCGGGACTAGCGGGAACGGTGAGCAGTTCTTC.

The chain carries TRBV6-6 and TRBJ1-2; 9 bases are shared with TRBD1. J was trimmed by 12 bases and V by 6 bases; bases with no gene match: 5. Germline V gives CDR1 MNHNY, CDR2 SVGAGI (reference sequence). This CDR3 has 11 residues. The CDR3 bases are TGTGCCAGCAGACGACAGGGGGACGACACCTTC. Protein product: CASRRQGDDTF.

This clonotype appeared a single time. CDR3 bases: TGTGCCAGCAGGGGTGTCAGCATGGGGGAGACCCAGTACTTC. This translates into CASRGVSMGETQYF. This rearrangement joins TRBV2 to TRBJ2-5, with D hard to call. Trimming cost V 6 bases and J 5 bases, with 16 bases left between them. The CDR3 totals 14 residues. Germline V CDR1 and CDR2: SNHLY, FYNNEI.

The chain combines TRBV12-3 or TRBV12-4 with TRBJ2-2, with D tentatively TRBD1 or TRBD2 (5 bases each). Deletions cut 7 bases from V and 6 bases from J, with 15 bases between. This CDR3 contains 14 residues. CDR3 nucleotides: TGTGCCAGCACCTTGGGGACCTCGCCCGGGGAGCTGTTTTTT. Its translation is CASTLGTSPGELFF.

The chain links TRBV11-2 to TRBJ1-4; D gene uncertain. Per germline, CDR1 SGHAT and CDR2 FQNNGV. Trimming cost V 0 bases and J 0 bases, with 11 bases left between them. The CDR3 covers 17 residues. This CDR3 reads CASSLDSRRATNEKLFF. The CDR3 DNA follows: TGTGCCAGCAGCTTAGATTCGCGACGTGCAACTAATGAAAAACTGTTTTTT.

The rearrangement uses TRBV14 and TRBJ2-1, with D perhaps matching TRBD2 (6 bases). This CDR3 has 14 amino acids. V lost 5 bases and J 8 bases, leaving 16 bases between the germline ends. Germline V gives CDR1 SGHDN, CDR2 FVKESK. CDR3 nucleotide sequence: TGTGCCAGCAGCAAATTGGGACTCGACCATGAGCAGTTCTTC. As protein: CASSKLGLDHEQFF.

The chain carries TRBV7-8 and TRBJ2-1, with D perhaps matching TRBD2 (5 bases). Germline V gene data show CDR1 as SGHVS and CDR2 as FQNEAQ. Between the trimmed V and J ends, which lost 3 bases and 7 bases, there was a span of 16 bases. The CDR3 runs 15 residues. The CDR3 DNA sequence: TGTGCCAGCAGCTTCCTAGTTGCTAGAGGGAATGAGCAGTTCTTC. Translated, it gives CASSFLVARGNEQFF.

This chain links TRBV2 with TRBJ1-2; maybe TRBD1 (5 bases). The V end lost 3 bases, the J end lost 8 bases, and 16 bases lay between the germline ends. Germline CDR1 and CDR2: SNHLY and FYNNEI. This CDR3 is built from 14 residues. The CDR3 region is CASSEMGPLQGYTF. Here the CDR3 DNA reads TGTGCCAGCAGTGAGATGGGGCCGCTACAGGGCTACACCTTC.

This clonotype has just a few counts. V is TRBV29-1 and J is TRBJ2-3; 7 bases are shared with TRBD2. The CDR3 covers 13 residues. After removal of 5 bases from V and 5 bases from J, the junction contained 7 bases not matched to a gene. Germline V gene sequence: CDR1 SQVTM, CDR2 ANQGSEA. DNA of the CDR3: TGCAGCGTTCGTGGGAGGGCCGTAGATACGCAGTATTTT. This translates into CSVRGRAVDTQYF.

This chain connects TRBV7-2 to TRBJ2-3; D might be TRBD1 (6 bases). Germline CDR1 SGHTA, CDR2 FQGNSA. This CDR3 is 16 amino acids long. V was clipped by 5 bases and J by 6 bases, with 21 bases between them. The chain's CDR3 is CASSARRTAPRDTQYF. Here the CDR3 DNA reads TGTGCCAGCAGCGCCCGCCGGACAGCCCCTAGGGATACGCAGTATTTT.

This clonotype was detected many times. V gene TRBV28 combines with J gene TRBJ2-7; D gene ambiguous. This CDR3 is 13 amino acids long. V lost 3 bases, J lost 2 bases, and 8 bases lay in between. Germline CDR1 and CDR2: MDHEN and SYDVKM. The CDR3 DNA reads as TGTGCCAGCAGTTTGAGCAGTACCTACGAGCAGTACTTC. Encoded protein: CASSLSSTYEQYF.

This clonotype was seen ten or more times. The gene calls are TRBV7-2 and TRBJ2-7, with TRBD2 matching over 12 bases. This CDR3 contains 14 residues. Germline V lookup: CDR1 SGHTA, CDR2 FQGNSA. J gave up 4 bases and V 6 bases, and 4 bases lay outside the gene matches. CDR3: CASSGLAGGYEQYF. CDR3 in DNA: TGTGCCAGCAGTGGGCTAGCGGGGGGGTACGAGCAGTACTTC.

The gene calls are TRBV29-1 and TRBJ2-3; unclear D gene. The CDR3 is 16 amino acids. Germline CDR1 is SQVTM and CDR2 is ANQGSEA. The V gene lost 0 bases and the J gene lost 2 bases, with 15 bases spanning the gap. The CDR3 protein is CSVEDSRQATTDTQYF. In DNA, the CDR3 is TGCAGCGTTGAAGATTCCAGGCAAGCCACCACAGATACGCAGTATTTT.

V usage is TRBV7-2 and J usage is TRBJ2-3; the D gene is possibly TRBD1 (5 bases). This CDR3 comprises 17 residues. Trimming pared 5 bases from V and 0 bases from J, leaving 18 bases between. CDR1 SGHTA and CDR2 FQGNSA come from the germline V gene. CDR3 sequence: CASSPLAGFISTDTQYF. The CDR3 nucleotides read TGTGCCAGCAGCCCCTTGGCAGGGTTCATTAGCACAGATACGCAGTATTTT.